This TCR beta chain originates from a study of CD8 T cells in Susac syndrome. With random hexamers, roughly 0.5 to 1 ug RNA was reverse transcribed. MiXCR, run by TCRdb on the immunoSEQ multiplex PCR reads, gives a single entry per CDR3 protein. The sample includes a few hundred thousand distinct CDR3 sequences, about 94% of them seen just once. CD8+ and CD4+ T cells from blood underwent TCR beta sequencing. Germline V gene data show CDR1 as LNHDA and CDR2 as SQIVND (reference sequence). The junction had 10 bases not matched to a gene; V was cut back by 10 bases and J by 3 bases. The CDR3 runs 15 residues.

The clonotype originates from a human donor with multiple sclerosis. The sequenced material came from CD4+ T cells from PBMCs. This chain links TRBV19 with TRBJ2-3; TRBD2 aligns across 10 bases. CDR3 DNA sequence: TGTGCCACTAACGTACTAGCGGGGAGGACAGATACGCAGTATTTT. This codes for CATNVLAGRTDTQYF.